Listed here are 20 T cell receptor beta chains from one sample, sequenced in a study of blood T cell repertoires in COVID-19. Clones were sequenced by immunoSEQ multiplex PCR, and TCRdb holds only the in-frame ones, with some missing. The sample comprises over 55,000 clones, roughly 85% of which are singletons, and less than 30% rests with the top ten. The specimen was peripheral blood. The receptor set was obtained from a man aged 50-59 years with acute or convalescent COVID-19.

This sequence joins TRBV3-1 (or the pseudogene TRBV3-2) and TRBJ2-1; 14 nucleotides align to TRBD2. The CDR3 length is 17 residues. The junction had 5 bases not matched to a gene; V was cut back by 1 base and J by 6 bases. The V gene's germline CDR1 is LGHDT and CDR2 YNNKEL (reference sequence). For the CDR3, the DNA is TGTGCCAGCAGCCAAGTACGGACTAGCGGGGGGATCAATGAGCAGTTCTTC. It encodes CASSQVRTSGGINEQFF.

This clone occurred once. The chain has TRBV2 and TRBJ1-4; 9 nucleotides line up with TRBD1. Trimming removed 7 bases from V and 5 bases from J; junction bases left unmatched: 8. Germline V lookup: CDR1 SNHLY, CDR2 FYNNEI. There are 15 residues in the CDR3. The CDR3 spells CASTYIGTGNEKLFF. The DNA for the CDR3 is TGTGCCAGCACATACATCGGGACAGGGAATGAAAAACTGTTTTTT.

The chain has TRBV27 and TRBJ2-4, with a weak D call TRBD1 (6 bases). V was cut by 6 bases and J by 8 bases, with 20 bases left in between. The CDR3 covers 15 residues. In germline, CDR1 is MNHEY, CDR2 SMNVEV (reference sequence). The CDR3 nucleotides read TGTGCCAGCAGAACGACGGCAGGGGCGGAGTACATTCAGTACTTC. Protein: CASRTTAGAEYIQYF.

CDR3 sequence reads: CASTAGTGFQYF. CDR3 in DNA: TGTGCCAGCACCGCCGGAACAGGTTTCCAGTACTTC. The chain combines TRBV2 with TRBJ2-7; tentative D call: TRBD1 (5 bases). V lost 7 bases and J lost 10, with 17 bases in between. Per the germline V gene, CDR1 is SNHLY and CDR2 is FYNNEI. CDR3 length equals 12 residues.

V gene TRBV28 combines with J gene TRBJ2-7; D is unresolved. V lost 3 bases and J lost 3, with 6 bases in between. This CDR3 spans 12 amino acids. Per germline, CDR1 MDHEN and CDR2 SYDVKM. The CDR3 loop is CASSFQFYEQYF. The CDR3 DNA reads TGTGCCAGCAGTTTCCAATTCTACGAGCAGTACTTC.

The chain links TRBV4-2 to TRBJ2-2; weak D call: TRBD2 (6 bases). V was trimmed by 0 bases and J by 9 bases, leaving 8 bases between them. This CDR3 contains 13 residues. Germline V gene data show CDR1 as LGHNA and CDR2 as YNFKEQ. DNA for the CDR3: TGTGCCAGCAGCCAAGAAGGCGGGAGGGAGCTGTTTTTT. Protein: CASSQEGGRELFF.

This sequence joins TRBV5-4 and TRBJ2-5, with D tentatively TRBD1 (6 bases). CDR3 length: 14 amino acids. The germline CDR1 and CDR2 sequences are SGHNT and YYREEE (reference sequence). V dropped 4 bases and J dropped 7 bases, with 17 bases sitting between them. This CDR3 is CASSLGQRSGTQYF. The CDR3 region has the DNA TGTGCCAGCAGCCTCGGACAGCGTTCAGGGACCCAGTACTTC.

V and J are TRBV7-8 and TRBJ2-1, with a tentative D call TRBD2 (5 bases). In germline, CDR1 is SGHVS, CDR2 FQNEAQ. V lost 8 bases, J lost 2 bases, and 10 bases lay in between. CDR3 size: 13 residues. The CDR3 bases are TGTGCCAGCGGAGCGAGGGCCTACAATGAGCAGTTCTTC. Translation gives CASGARAYNEQFF.

Of note for this clone: The junction differs from germline at one of its ends, possibly a read error. The chain links TRBV3-1 (or the pseudogene TRBV3-2) to TRBJ2-4; perhaps TRBD2 as D (5 bases). Germline values: CDR1 LGHDT, CDR2 YNNKEL (reference sequence). This CDR3 has 11 amino acids. CDR3 loop: CASSQDEGLDF. The CDR3 region has the DNA TGTGCCAGCAGCCAAGATGAGGGTCTGGACTTC.

The table lists this clone with a few counts. The chain couples TRBV5-4 to TRBJ2-3; TRBD1 matches 11 bases. Looked up from germline, CDR1 is SGHNT and CDR2 is YYREEE (reference sequence). This CDR3 is 15 amino acids long. J gave up 4 bases and V 3 bases, and 4 bases lay outside the gene matches. The CDR3: CASSSRTGGADTQYF. Written as DNA, the CDR3 is TGTGCCAGCAGCTCGCGGACAGGGGGCGCAGATACGCAGTATTTT.

This clone was recorded once. The gene calls are TRBV3-1 (or the pseudogene TRBV3-2) and TRBJ1-1, with TRBD1 matching 8 bases. J lost 0 bases, V lost 1 base, and 4 bases had no gene match. This CDR3 is 16 amino acids long. Germline V gene data show CDR1 as LGHDT and CDR2 as YNNKEL (reference sequence). DNA of the CDR3: TGTGCCAGCAGCCAAGCCCAGGGGGCCATGAACACTGAAGCTTTCTTT. Amino acids: CASSQAQGAMNTEAFF.

The genes are TRBV4-1 and TRBJ1-3; possibly TRBD1 for D (5 bases). In germline, CDR1 is MGHRA, CDR2 YSYEKL. The V end lost 1 base, the J end lost 0 bases, and 13 bases lay between the germline ends. The CDR3 contains 17 residues. The CDR3 reads CASSQVDSRLSGNTIYF. CDR3 bases: TGCGCCAGCAGCCAAGTTGACAGTCGCCTCTCTGGAAACACCATATATTTT.

The chain recombines TRBV11-2 with TRBJ2-2; 11 positions agree with TRBD1. CDR1 is SGHAT, CDR2 FQNNGV, per germline. CDR3 length equals 16 residues. V was pared by 1 base and J by 6 bases, with 4 bases of the junction left unmatched. CDR3 protein: CASSLGDRGFSGELFF. CDR3 bases: TGTGCCAGCAGCTTAGGGGACAGGGGGTTCTCCGGGGAGCTGTTTTTT.

The chain uses TRBV30 and TRBJ2-5; 11 bases line up with TRBD2. Trimming took 2 bases from V and 5 from J; bases not matched to a gene: 7. The CDR3 loop spans 15 amino acids. In germline, CDR1 is GTSNPN, CDR2 SVGIG (reference sequence). CDR3 sequence (DNA): TGTGCCTGGAGTCCAGCGACTAGCGGGGCGGAGACCCAGTACTTC. Translating gives CAWSPATSGAETQYF.

This CDR3 reads CASSSSSGNGYTF. The CDR3 DNA sequence: TGTGCCAGCAGCTCGTCATCAGGGAACGGCTACACCTTC. This chain connects TRBV7-2 to TRBJ1-2, with D possibly being TRBD1 (5 bases). This CDR3 region has 13 residues. Trimming cost V 4 bases and J 8 bases, with 14 bases left between them. Germline loops: CDR1 SGHTA, CDR2 FQGNSA. Full variable domain (rest looked up from reference TRBV7-2 and TRBJ1-2): GAGVSQSPSNKVTEKGKDVELRCDPISGHTALYWYRQSLGQGLEFLIYFQGNSAPDKSGLPSDRFSAERTGGSVSTLTIQRTQQEDSAVYLCASSSSSGNGYTFGSGTRLTVV.

V usage is TRBV5-8 and J usage is TRBJ2-1; 13 bases fit TRBD2. The CDR3 is 17 amino acids. Germline V gene sequence: CDR1 SGHTS, CDR2 YDEGEE. The ends lost 2 bases at V and 4 bases at J; junction bases unmatched: 6. This CDR3 is CASSFSRTSGGYNEQFF. CDR3 DNA: TGTGCCAGCAGCTTCTCTCGGACTAGCGGGGGATACAATGAGCAGTTCTTC.

This clone occurred once. The CDR3 region is CASSVDRGTGNTIYF. The CDR3 coding sequence is TGTGCCAGCAGTGTTGACAGAGGAACTGGAAACACCATATATTTT. V is TRBV2 and J is TRBJ1-3; weak D call: TRBD1 (5 bases). The CDR3 has 15 residues. In germline, CDR1 is SNHLY, CDR2 FYNNEI. Trimming removed 4 bases at V and 2 bases at J, with 12 bases between.

The chain uses TRBV2 and TRBJ2-5; 7 bases map to TRBD2. CDR1 is SNHLY and CDR2 is FYNNEI in the germline V gene. This CDR3 is built from 18 residues. Trimming removed 0 bases from V and 3 bases from J; junction bases left unmatched: 13. This chain's CDR3 is CASSEAGSVDGGKETQYF. The CDR3 DNA sequence: TGTGCCAGCAGTGAAGCGGGGAGTGTGGACGGGGGGAAAGAGACCCAGTACTTC.

The CDR3 spells CASMPDRESGYRHF. The CDR3 nucleotides are TGTGCCAGCATGCCGGACAGGGAAAGTGGGTATCGGCATTTT. This chain links TRBV2 with TRBJ1-5; 8 positions agree with TRBD1. The V and J ends lost 7 bases and 15 bases, in that order; junction bases with no gene match: 17. CDR1 SNHLY and CDR2 FYNNEI come from the germline V gene. The CDR3 is 14 residues long.

The chain has TRBV10-3 and TRBJ1-6; 8 bases align to TRBD1. The CDR3 sequence is 15 residues long. V lost 2 bases, J lost 10 bases, and 7 bases stayed unmatched. Germline V lookup: CDR1 ENHRY, CDR2 SYGVKD. The CDR3 spells CAISERTGPGSPLHF. CDR3 coding DNA: TGTGCCATCAGTGAGCGGACAGGGCCGGGCTCACCCCTCCACTTT.